These T cell receptor beta chains were read from a single sample in a study of spatial heterogeneity in lung cancer. TCRdb analysed the 5' RACE reads with MiXCR anew, one entry per CDR3 protein. Here the sample spans around 110,000 distinct CDR3 sequences, 12% being singletons. This specimen consisted of PBMCs, obtained at follow-up. The receptors shown here come from a male donor with early-stage non-small cell lung cancer. Both conserved end residues are part of each CDR3.

>TRBJ2-7|TRBV28
CASSLFSVGTGGYEQYF
>TRBJ2-7|TRBV5-1
CASSLEVVSYEQYF
>TRBJ2-5|TRBV6-5
CASSSSLAAATQYF
>TRBJ2-4|TRBV20-1
CSASVLARAKNIQYF
>TRBJ2-3|TRBV7-9
CASSLAGPTDTQYF
>TRBJ2-1|TRBV5-8
CASKYGSSYNEQFF
>TRBJ2-7|TRBV20-1
CSANTGGEQYF
>TRBJ1-1|TRBV9
CASSVGTYGSTEAFF
>TRBJ1-2|TRBV29-1
CSVASRGYTF
>TRBJ2-6|TRBV9
CASSVLSGANVLTF
>TRBJ1-2|TRBV5-1
CASSNNAGGYTF
>TRBJ1-4|TRBV12-3/TRBV12-4
CASSPKTGGGEKLFF
>TRBJ2-1|TRBV2
CASSEDTAPSNEQFF
>TRBJ1-4|TRBV7-9
CASSPGTSWGKLFF
>TRBJ1-1|TRBV5-4
CASTLNKGDTEAFF
>TRBJ2-1|TRBV20-1
CSASSYEQFF
>TRBJ2-1|TRBV12-3/TRBV12-4
CASSAQRDNEQFF
>TRBJ2-7|TRBV6-5
CASSYAGTDQYEQYF
>TRBJ1-2|TRBV6-5
CASSNVDPGQGGYGYTF
>TRBJ2-7|TRBV6-5
CASRRTQGSYEQYF
>TRBJ2-4|TRBV20-1
CSAREGGLKNIQYF
>TRBJ2-7|TRBV7-2
CASSSKTGVLYEQYF
>TRBJ1-5|TRBV2
CASSLKGPQHF
>TRBJ2-5|TRBV10-3
CAISEPRRYQETQYF
>TRBJ2-1|TRBV29-1
CSERSSNEQFF
>TRBJ2-1|TRBV7-2
CASSLRSWGDEQFF
>TRBJ2-7|TRBV28
CASSFADITYEQYF
>TRBJ2-7|TRBV6-5
CASSTGTGEYYEQYF
>TRBJ2-7|TRBV4-1
CASSQEWASYEQYF
>TRBJ1-1|TRBV14
CASSRANRGTEAFF
>TRBJ1-5|TRBV4-1
CASSQGGAGNQPQHF
>TRBJ2-1|TRBV6-5
CASRQTSGGSYNEQFF
>TRBJ2-5|TRBV4-1
CASSQGGAGQETQYF
>TRBJ2-1|TRBV20-1
CSARGGLRNEQFF
>TRBJ1-5|TRBV19
CATKGRGDNQPQHF
>TRBJ1-1|TRBV15
CATSKGHTNTEAFF
>TRBJ2-1|TRBV10-3
CASTDREHNEQFF
>TRBJ2-3|TRBV20-1
CSARGVSGGIPDTQYF
>TRBJ2-3|TRBV28
CASSTTGSTTDTQYF
>TRBJ2-5|TRBV7-9
CASSLAGLARAQYF
>TRBJ2-1|TRBV29-1
CSVEDPRGKQFF
>TRBJ1-1|TRBV7-9
CASSLVLDTEAFF
>TRBJ1-5|TRBV20-1
CSATPRVVNQPQHF
>TRBJ2-7|TRBV10-3
CAISGTAPYEQYF
>TRBJ1-1|TRBV30
CACRGGMNTEAFF
>TRBJ2-3|TRBV7-8
CASSLAGGRDTQYF
>TRBJ2-5|TRBV20-1
CSARDRAGGIQETQYF
>TRBJ1-3|TRBV7-2
CASSLDLGVNTIYF
>TRBJ2-6|TRBV4-1
CASSQSSLSSGANVLTF
>TRBJ1-1|TRBV7-8
CASSPGPTEAFF
>TRBJ2-4|TRBV12-3/TRBV12-4
CASSGQGSTQNIQYF
>TRBJ2-7|TRBV20-1
CSAGLQGGYEQYF
>TRBJ2-4|TRBV6-5
CASRGLGRQNIQYF